These 21 T cell receptor beta chains originate from one sample sequenced in a study of blood T cells in healthy people across ages. PCR was performed a second time for roughly 7 to 11 cycles using a sample-barcoded 5' primer and a J-beta primer mix. TCRdb reanalysed the 5' RACE reads using MiXCR and keeps one entry per CDR3 protein. The sample gives hundreds of thousands of distinct CDR3 sequences, less than 30% of which show up once; 29% is in the top ten. Specimen: blood. The origin of the receptors is a woman in her 70s in good health.

The sample holds many counts of this clonotype. This rearrangement joins TRBV29-1 to TRBJ2-5, with a tentative D call TRBD1 (6 bases). This CDR3 is 14 amino acids long. V was clipped by 6 bases and J by 0 bases, with 14 bases between them. Germline V CDR1 and CDR2: SQVTM, ANQGSEA. The CDR3 DNA reads as TGCAGCGTAAGACAGGTGGGGAACCAAGAGACCCAGTACTTC. Amino acid sequence: CSVRQVGNQETQYF.

The chain recombines TRBV28 with TRBJ1-1; D perhaps matches TRBD1 (5 bases). The CDR3 loop spans 13 amino acids. Germline values: CDR1 MDHEN, CDR2 SYDVKM. V was cut by 7 bases and J by 7 bases, with 16 bases left in between. CDR3 nucleotides: TGTGCCAGCAACTGGCGAAGGGGAGTTGAAGCTTTCTTT. This codes for CASNWRRGVEAFF.

This chain connects TRBV20-1 to TRBJ1-2; D gene ambiguous. This CDR3 is built from 11 residues. The V and J ends lost 3 bases and 7 bases respectively, with 9 bases between them. Germline V CDR1 and CDR2: DFQATT, SNEGSKA (reference sequence). The CDR3 here is CSASPSAGYTF. The CDR3 coding sequence is TGCAGTGCTAGCCCGAGCGCTGGCTACACCTTC.

This sequence joins TRBV12-3 or TRBV12-4 and TRBJ2-3; D is unclear. V shed 6 bases and J shed 2 bases, with 21 bases lying between them. The CDR3 loop spans 17 amino acids. The DNA for the CDR3 is TGTGCCAGCAGACCACCGCGTTTTGCGGCGCTCACAGATACGCAGTATTTT. Amino acids: CASRPPRFAALTDTQYF.

The CDR3 bases are TGTGCCAGCACGAGTAGCGGGAACAATGAGCAGTTCTTC. It specifies CASTSSGNNEQFF. J is TRBJ2-1 and V is TRBV2, with 8 nucleotides matching TRBD2. The junction had 4 bases not matched to a gene; V was cut back by 7 bases and J by 5 bases. The CDR3 length is 13 residues. Germline CDR1 reads SNHLY; CDR2 reads FYNNEI. Complete variable domain (other parts from reference TRBV2 and TRBJ2-1): EPEVTQTPSHQVTQMGQEVILRCVPISNHLYFYWYRQILGQKVEFLVSFYNNEISEKSEIFDDQFSVERPDGSNFTLKIRSTKLEDSAMYFCASTSSGNNEQFFGPGTRLTVL.

This clonotype has just a few counts. V and J are TRBV4-1 and TRBJ2-7; D gene uncertain. The CDR3 totals 14 residues. The germline V gene encodes CDR1 MGHRA and CDR2 YSYEKL. The V end lost 0 bases, the J end lost 4 bases, and 10 bases lay between the germline ends. As DNA, the CDR3 is TGCGCCAGCAGCCAAGAGAGGTCCGGGTACGAGCAGTACTTC. Its translation is CASSQERSGYEQYF.

This clonotype has more than one count but fewer than ten. The CDR3 sequence is CASSIGGYEQYF. Here the CDR3 DNA reads TGTGCCAGCAGCATTGGAGGCTACGAGCAGTACTTC. This chain uses TRBV6-2 or TRBV6-3 with TRBJ2-7, with TRBD2 as a possible D gene (5 bases). Looked up from germline, CDR1 is MNHEY and CDR2 is SVGEGT. V was clipped by 6 bases and J by 3 bases, with 9 bases between them. The CDR3 is made up of 12 amino acids.

This chain connects TRBV9 to TRBJ2-1, with D possibly called TRBD1 or TRBD2 (5 bases each). From germline, CDR1 is SGDLS and CDR2 YYNGEE. Trimming shortened V by 0 bases and J by 5 bases, and 15 bases separated the two germline ends. This CDR3 has 16 amino acids. The CDR3 DNA reads as TGTGCCAGCAGCGTAGCAGTTGGGGGAACCGACAATGAGCAGTTCTTC. Translation: CASSVAVGGTDNEQFF.

The chain uses TRBV20-1 and TRBJ2-7, with TRBD1 as a possible D gene (6 bases). V was clipped by 5 bases and J by 2 bases, with 10 bases between them. Looked up from germline, CDR1 is DFQATT and CDR2 is SNEGSKA (reference sequence). There are 12 residues in the CDR3. CDR3 coding DNA: TGCAGTGCTGGGACAATTACCTACGAGCAGTACTTC. Translation gives CSAGTITYEQYF.

This clonotype has only a few counts. The rearrangement joins TRBV3-1 to TRBJ2-5; 8 nucleotides align to TRBD2. The better agreement between TRBJ2-1 and the DNA end casts doubt on the J call. Germline V CDR1 and CDR2: LGHDT, YNNKEL (reference sequence). The CDR3 contains 15 residues. Written as DNA, the CDR3 is TGTGCCAGCAGCCTCGGACTAGCCAAAGGTAATGAGCAGTTCTTC. It codes for CASSLGLAKGNEQFF.

The V gene is TRBV7-9, the J gene TRBJ2-5, with 8 bases aligning to TRBD2. Gene TRBJ2-1 matches the end of the DNA better, so the J call may be wrong. This CDR3 is 14 amino acids long. CDR1 and CDR2 (germline): SEHNR, FQNEAQ (reference sequence). For the CDR3, the DNA is TGTGCCAGTCTATCCGGGACTAGGGGCGATGAGCAGTTCTTC. It codes for CASLSGTRGDEQFF.

This chain joins TRBV5-1 and TRBJ2-7; TRBD2 matches 8 bases. V dropped 4 bases and J dropped 2; count of bases not matched to a gene: 5. The CDR3 consists of 14 residues. The V gene's germline CDR1 is SGHRS and CDR2 YFSETQ. This chain's CDR3 is CASSRAGEAYEQYF. CDR3 nucleotides: TGCGCCAGCAGCAGAGCGGGAGAAGCCTACGAGCAGTACTTC.

The chain recombines TRBV12-3 or TRBV12-4 with TRBJ2-7, with 13 bases lining up with TRBD2. The CDR3 has 15 amino acids. Losses at the gene ends were 3 bases for V and 4 bases for J; bases not matched to a gene: 3. In nucleotides, the CDR3 is TGTGCCAGCAGTTTTGGGACTAGCGGGATGTACGAGCAGTACTTC. Its translation: CASSFGTSGMYEQYF.

This clonotype came up many times. This chain uses TRBV5-1 with TRBJ1-2; 7 nucleotides agree with TRBD1. The CDR3 has 13 residues. Trimming removed 4 bases from V and 2 bases from J; junction bases left unmatched: 2. Per the germline V gene, CDR1 is SGHRS and CDR2 is YFSETQ. CDR3 protein: CASSRDRNYGYTF. In DNA, the CDR3 is TGCGCCAGCAGCCGGGACAGAAACTATGGCTACACCTTC.

This clonotype was picked up a small number of times. The chain couples TRBV20-1 to TRBJ1-1; TRBD1 matches 7 bases. Germline V gene lookup returns CDR1 DFQATT and CDR2 SNEGSKA (reference sequence). J lost 10 bases, V lost 3 bases, and 11 bases had no gene match. The CDR3 extends over 13 amino acids. As DNA, the CDR3 is TGCAGTGCTAGTTACGTCGGACAGGTCGGAGCTTTCTTT. It yields the protein CSASYVGQVGAFF.

The chain couples TRBV6-6 to TRBJ2-4, with TRBD2 matching over 8 bases. Per germline, CDR1 MNHNY and CDR2 SVGAGI (reference sequence). Germline trimming cut 0 bases from V and 2 bases from J; bases unmatched to any gene: 3. The CDR3 runs 16 residues. This CDR3 is CASSYSPGGTKNIQYF. DNA for the CDR3: TGTGCCAGCAGTTACTCACCGGGAGGGACCAAAAACATTCAGTACTTC.

This clonotype showed up just a few times. The chain combines TRBV29-1 with TRBJ2-5, with D possibly matching TRBD1 (6 bases). V lost 5 bases to trimming and J lost 5 bases, with 15 bases between them. Per germline, CDR1 SQVTM and CDR2 ANQGSEA. The CDR3 length is 13 residues. The CDR3 sequence: CSVTKGVVETQYF. The CDR3 nucleotides are TGCAGCGTTACTAAGGGGGTGGTGGAGACCCAGTACTTC.

The chain recombines TRBV2 with TRBJ2-1, with 8 bases fitting TRBD2. CDR3 length equals 16 residues. V lost 1 base to trimming and J lost 5 bases; unmatched junction nucleotides: 7. CDR1 and CDR2 (germline): SNHLY, FYNNEI. Written as DNA, the CDR3 is TGTGCCAGCAGTGAAGTGCGGGGGGCAGGAGACAATGAGCAGTTCTTC. Translating gives CASSEVRGAGDNEQFF.

The chain joins TRBV28 to TRBJ2-2, with D possibly matching TRBD2 (5 bases). CDR3 length: 18 residues. Per the germline V gene, CDR1 is MDHEN and CDR2 is SYDVKM. V was clipped by 6 bases and J by 1 base, with 21 bases between them. DNA of the CDR3: TGTGCCAGCAGCCAACCTCCGTGGGGAGACTTGAACACCGGGGAGCTGTTTTTT. Translating gives CASSQPPWGDLNTGELFF.

This clonotype turned up a few times. The chain combines TRBV7-2 with TRBJ2-7, with D uncertain. The J call may be incorrect, as the DNA end agrees better with TRBJ2-1. Germline CDR1 and CDR2: SGHTA and FQGNSA. The CDR3 consists of 14 residues. CDR3 sequence reads: CASSLGGGRYEQFF. DNA for the CDR3: TGTGCCAGCAGCTTAGGTGGCGGACGGTATGAGCAGTTCTTC.

The rearrangement uses TRBV9 and TRBJ2-5; tentatively, D is TRBD1 or TRBD2 (5 bases each). Matching the DNA end better, TRBJ2-1 makes the J call doubtful. From germline, CDR1 is SGDLS and CDR2 YYNGEE. The CDR3 is 14 residues long. CDR3 nucleotides: TGTGCCAGCAGCGGGGGACCAGCGGACAATGAGCAGTTCTTC. Amino acid sequence: CASSGGPADNEQFF.